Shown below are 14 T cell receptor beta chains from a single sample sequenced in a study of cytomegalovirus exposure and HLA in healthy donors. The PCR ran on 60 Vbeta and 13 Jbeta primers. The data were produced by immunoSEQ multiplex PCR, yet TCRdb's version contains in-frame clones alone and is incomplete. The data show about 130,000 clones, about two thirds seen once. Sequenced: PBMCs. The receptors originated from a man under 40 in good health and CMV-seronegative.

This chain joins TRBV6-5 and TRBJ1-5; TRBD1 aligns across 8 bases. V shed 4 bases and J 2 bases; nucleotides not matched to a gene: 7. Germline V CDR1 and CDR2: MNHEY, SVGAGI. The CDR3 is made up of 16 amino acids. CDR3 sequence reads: CASSSRQGMGNQPQHF. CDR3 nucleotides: TGTGCCAGCAGTTCGCGACAGGGGATGGGCAATCAGCCCCAGCATTTT.

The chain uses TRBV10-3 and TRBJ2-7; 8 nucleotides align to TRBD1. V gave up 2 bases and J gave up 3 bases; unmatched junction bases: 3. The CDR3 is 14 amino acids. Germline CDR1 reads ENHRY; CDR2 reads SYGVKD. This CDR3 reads CAISELGQGYEQYF. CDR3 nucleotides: TGTGCCATCAGTGAGCTCGGACAGGGCTACGAGCAGTACTTC.

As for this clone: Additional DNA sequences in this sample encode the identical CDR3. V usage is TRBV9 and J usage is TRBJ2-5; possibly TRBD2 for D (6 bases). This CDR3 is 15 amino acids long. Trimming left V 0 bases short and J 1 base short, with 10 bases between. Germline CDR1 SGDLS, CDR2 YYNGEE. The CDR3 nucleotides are TGTGCCAGCAGCGTAGAAGGGACTCTCCAAGAGACCCAGTACTTC. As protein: CASSVEGTLQETQYF.

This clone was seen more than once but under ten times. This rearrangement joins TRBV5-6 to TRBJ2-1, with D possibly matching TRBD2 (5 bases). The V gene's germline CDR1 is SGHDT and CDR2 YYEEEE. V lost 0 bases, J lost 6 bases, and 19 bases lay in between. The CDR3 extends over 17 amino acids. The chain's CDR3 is CASSLVSSGSWGNEQFF. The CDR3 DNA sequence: TGTGCCAGCAGCTTGGTCTCGTCGGGGTCTTGGGGCAATGAGCAGTTCTTC. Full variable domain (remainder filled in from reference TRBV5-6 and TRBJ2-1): DAGVTQSPTHLIKTRGQQVTLRCSPKSGHDTVSWYQQALGQGPQFIFQYYEEEERQRGNFPDRFSGHQFPNYSSELNVNALLLGDSALYLCASSLVSSGSWGNEQFFGPGTRLTVL.

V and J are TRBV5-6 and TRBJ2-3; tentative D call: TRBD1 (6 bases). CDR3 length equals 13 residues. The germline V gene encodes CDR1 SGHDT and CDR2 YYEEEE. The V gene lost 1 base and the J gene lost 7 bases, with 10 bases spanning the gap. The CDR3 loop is CASSLFRDNTQYF. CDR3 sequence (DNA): TGTGCCAGCAGCTTGTTTCGGGACAATACGCAGTATTTT.

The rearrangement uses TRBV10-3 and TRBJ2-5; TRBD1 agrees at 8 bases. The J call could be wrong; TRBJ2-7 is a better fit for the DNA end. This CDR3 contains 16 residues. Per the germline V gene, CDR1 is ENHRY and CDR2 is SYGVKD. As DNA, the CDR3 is TGTGCCATCAGTGATGCGGTTAGGACAGGGACCTACGAGCAGTACTTC. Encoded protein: CAISDAVRTGTYEQYF.

The CDR3 sequence is CASSSGGTEAFF. The CDR3 DNA sequence: TGCGCCAGCAGCTCAGGGGGGACTGAAGCTTTCTTT. V and J are TRBV5-1 and TRBJ1-1; TRBD1 agrees at 7 bases. The CDR3 spans 12 residues. J was trimmed by 5 bases and V by 3 bases; bases with no gene match: 1. Germline V lookup: CDR1 SGHRS, CDR2 YFSETQ. The full variable domain, in which reference TRBV5-1 and TRBJ1-1 provide the parts outside the CDR3, is KAGVTQTPRYLIKTRGQQVTLSCSPISGHRSVSWYQQTPGQGLQFLFEYFSETQRNKGNFPGRFSGRQFSNSRSEMNVSTLELGDSALYLCASSSGGTEAFFGQGTRLTVV.

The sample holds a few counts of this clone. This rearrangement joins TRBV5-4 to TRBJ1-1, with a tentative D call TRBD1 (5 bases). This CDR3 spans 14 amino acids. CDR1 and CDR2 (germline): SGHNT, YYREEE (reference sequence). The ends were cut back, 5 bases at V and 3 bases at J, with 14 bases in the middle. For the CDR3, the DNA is TGTGCCAGCAGAGAAGGGACGGGGGACACTGAAGCTTTCTTT. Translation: CASREGTGDTEAFF.

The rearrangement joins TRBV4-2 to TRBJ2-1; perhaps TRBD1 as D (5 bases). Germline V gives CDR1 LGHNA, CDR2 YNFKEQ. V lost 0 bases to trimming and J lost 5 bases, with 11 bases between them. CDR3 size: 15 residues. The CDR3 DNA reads TGTGCCAGCAGCCAAGATGGGGCACGGGACAATGAGCAGTTCTTC. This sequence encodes CASSQDGARDNEQFF.

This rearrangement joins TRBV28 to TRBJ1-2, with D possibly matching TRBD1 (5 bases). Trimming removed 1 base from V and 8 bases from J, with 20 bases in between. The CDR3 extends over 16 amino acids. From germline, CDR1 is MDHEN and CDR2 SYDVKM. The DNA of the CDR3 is TGTGCCAGCAGTTTATTGGGTCAGGGCTGGAACGCGGGCTACACCTTC. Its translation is CASSLLGQGWNAGYTF.

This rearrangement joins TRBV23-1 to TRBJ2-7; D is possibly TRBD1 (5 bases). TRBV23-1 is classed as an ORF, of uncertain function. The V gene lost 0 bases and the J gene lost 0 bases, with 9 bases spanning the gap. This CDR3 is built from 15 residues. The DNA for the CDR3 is TGCGCCAGCAGTCAATCCTTGACAGCCTCCTACGAGCAGTACTTC. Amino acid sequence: CASSQSLTASYEQYF.

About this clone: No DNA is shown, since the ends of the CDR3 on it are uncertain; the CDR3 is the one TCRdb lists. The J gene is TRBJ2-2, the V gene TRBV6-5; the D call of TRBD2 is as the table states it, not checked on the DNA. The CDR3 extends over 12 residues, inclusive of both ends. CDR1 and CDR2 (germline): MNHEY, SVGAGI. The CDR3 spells CASSFRFGELFF.

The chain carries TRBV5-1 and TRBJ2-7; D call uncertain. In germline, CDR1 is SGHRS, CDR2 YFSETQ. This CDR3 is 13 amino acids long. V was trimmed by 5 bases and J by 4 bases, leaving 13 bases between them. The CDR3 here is CASSGAALYEQYF. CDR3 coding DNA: TGCGCCAGCAGTGGTGCAGCGCTTTACGAGCAGTACTTC.

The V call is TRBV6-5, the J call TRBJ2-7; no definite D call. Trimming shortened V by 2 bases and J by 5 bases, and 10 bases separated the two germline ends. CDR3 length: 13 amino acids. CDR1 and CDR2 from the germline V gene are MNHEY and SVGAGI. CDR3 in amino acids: CASSYIGSDEQYF. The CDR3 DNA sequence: TGTGCCAGCAGTTACATTGGTTCAGACGAGCAGTACTTC.